This TCR beta chain was identified during a study of blood T cell repertoires in COVID-19. Background on the study: Samples came from the United States, Italy and Spain, spanning acute and convalescent COVID-19. In each case, the material was cDNA or gDNA derived from T cells, B-cell-depleted T cells, or PBMCs.

This CDR3 spans 15 amino acids. CDR1 SGHRS and CDR2 YFSETQ come from the germline V gene. Losses at the gene ends were 5 bases for V and 0 bases for J; bases not matched to a gene: 6. Original processing notes: How many nucleated cells were present was estimated from reference gene primer amplification. Clones were read by immunoSEQ multiplex PCR, and TCRdb kept only the in-frame ones, dropping some. D and trimming were read from the DNA, whereas the V and J calls and clone size are those reported in that table. The sample contains around 220,000 clones, less than 90% of which appear only once. The source of this sequence is a woman between 50 and 59 years old with acute or convalescent COVID-19. The chain links TRBV5-1 to TRBJ2-3; 7 bases are shared with TRBD1. The specimen sequenced was peripheral blood. CDR3 DNA: TGCGCCAGCAGGACAACAGGGGATAGCACAGATACGCAGTATTTT. Translated, it gives CASRTTGDSTDTQYF.